The 17 T cell receptor beta chains reported below all come from one sample, sequenced in a study of cytotoxic CD8 clonotypes in ibrutinib-treated CLL (dated by TCRdb to 2020 to 2022). The method behind the library was the immunoSEQ multiplex PCR assay. TCRdb stores this immuneACCESS table with in-frame sequences only. Part of the clones is absent; in the studies checked, under half of the shortfall reflects unresolved V genes, and no reason is known for the rest. Counted in this sample were just over 200,000 clones; about 75% of them appeared once. The ten largest clonotypes hold about 6.4% of the sample. Sample time point, as interpreted from the label and publication: approximately 11 months on ibrutinib. Sequenced here: PBMCs, sampled after 12 months of ibrutinib treatment. Source of these receptors: a human donor with chronic lymphocytic leukemia.

This clone turned up a few times. The chain uses TRBV11-3 and TRBJ2-7, with TRBD2 identical over 15 bases. V lost 4 bases, J lost 9 bases, and 4 bases stayed unmatched. The germline V gene has CDR1 SGHNT and CDR2 YENEEA. The CDR3 is made up of 14 amino acids. In DNA, the CDR3 is TGTGCCAGCAGCTCAGGACTAGCGGGAGGGCGGCAGTACTTC. Translation gives CASSSGLAGGRQYF.

The DNA for the CDR3 is TGTGCCAGCAGCCCACTAGAAACCCCTGACAATGAGCAGTTCTTC. This codes for CASSPLETPDNEQFF. This rearrangement joins TRBV7-8 to TRBJ2-1, with TRBD2 as a possible D gene (5 bases). CDR3 size: 15 residues. From germline, CDR1 is SGHVS and CDR2 FQNEAQ. Trimming removed 5 bases from V and 5 bases from J, with 16 bases in between.

The chain has TRBV4-3 and TRBJ1-3; D unclear. CDR1 is LGHNA, CDR2 YSLEER, per germline. The CDR3 extends over 15 amino acids. Trimming pared 5 bases from V and 0 bases from J, leaving 11 bases between. As DNA, the CDR3 is TGCGCCAGCAGCAAAGCCGGCAGCTCTGGAAACACCATATATTTT. This sequence encodes CASSKAGSSGNTIYF.

This clone was seen a handful of times. The chain couples TRBV19 to TRBJ1-5; D not resolved. CDR1 LNHDA and CDR2 SQIVND come from the germline V gene (reference sequence). Trimming stripped 2 bases from V and 4 bases from J, with 6 bases between. The CDR3 has 13 amino acids. CDR3 DNA sequence: TGTGCCAGTAGTATATTGGGGAATCAGCCCCAGCATTTT. This codes for CASSILGNQPQHF.

The genes are TRBV9 and TRBJ2-7, with TRBD2 matching over 8 bases. The J segment lost 3 bases and the V segment lost 4 bases, leaving 6 bases of the junction unmatched. Germline CDR1 reads SGDLS; CDR2 reads YYNGEE. This CDR3 has 14 residues. Here the CDR3 DNA reads TGTGCCAGCAGCCAGGGACTAGAGAACTACGAGCAGTACTTC. This codes for CASSQGLENYEQYF.

V usage is TRBV30 and J usage is TRBJ1-5, with a tentative D call TRBD1 (5 bases). This CDR3 has 13 residues. Trimming left V 5 bases short and J 5 bases short, with 13 bases between. CDR1 GTSNPN and CDR2 SVGIG come from the germline V gene (reference sequence). The DNA of the CDR3 is TGTGCCTGGGAGAGGGGTAGGCATCAGCCCCAGCATTTT. The encoded protein is CAWERGRHQPQHF.

The chain carries TRBV9 and TRBJ1-4; TRBD1 is a possible D gene (6 bases). Deletions cut 0 bases from V and 5 bases from J, with 14 bases between. CDR1 is SGDLS and CDR2 is YYNGEE in the germline V gene. The length of the CDR3 is 16 residues. The CDR3 loop is CASSVDPAGVNEKLFF. The CDR3 nucleotides read TGTGCCAGCAGCGTAGACCCAGCAGGGGTAAATGAAAAACTGTTTTTT.

The V call is TRBV29-1, the J call TRBJ2-7; D might be TRBD1 or TRBD2, each matching 5 bases. V lost 4 bases to trimming and J lost 3 bases, with 16 bases between them. Germline V gives CDR1 SQVTM, CDR2 ANQGSEA. The CDR3 totals 14 residues. This chain's CDR3 is CSVVRGQGIYEQYF. CDR3 nucleotide sequence: TGCAGCGTTGTACGGGGCCAGGGCATCTACGAGCAGTACTTC.

V is TRBV10-3 and J is TRBJ1-1, with 7 bases identical to TRBD1. CDR1 and CDR2 (germline): ENHRY, SYGVKD. CDR3 length: 13 amino acids. V gave up 7 bases and J gave up 2 bases; unmatched junction bases: 4. The CDR3: CAIKQGGNTEAFF. DNA for the CDR3: TGTGCCATCAAGCAGGGGGGAAACACTGAAGCTTTCTTT.

The genes are TRBV27 and TRBJ2-1, with TRBD1 matching 8 bases. This CDR3 region has 14 residues. Germline-derived CDR1 and CDR2 are MNHEY and SMNVEV (reference sequence). Trimming took 5 bases from V and 5 from J; bases not matched to a gene: 5. The CDR3 protein is CASSTLTGDNEQFF. The CDR3 nucleotides are TGTGCCAGCAGTACTCTGACAGGGGACAATGAGCAGTTCTTC.

V is TRBV5-1 and J is TRBJ2-7, with 7 nucleotides matching TRBD1. Germline CDR1 reads SGHRS; CDR2 reads YFSETQ. This CDR3 comprises 14 residues. The V segment lost 0 bases and the J segment 4 bases; nucleotides outside the gene matches: 4. This chain's CDR3 is CASSLEGAAYEQYF. CDR3 bases: TGCGCCAGCAGCTTGGAGGGGGCCGCATACGAGCAGTACTTC.

V gene TRBV23-1 combines with J gene TRBJ2-7; tentative D call: TRBD1 (6 bases). TRBV23-1 is classed as an ORF, of uncertain function. The germline V and J ends were trimmed by 3 bases and 2 bases, with 8 bases remaining between them. CDR3 length: 13 amino acids. As DNA, the CDR3 is TGCGCCAGCAGTCAGACAGGTCCCTACGAGCAGTACTTC. Protein product: CASSQTGPYEQYF.

The chain has TRBV28 and TRBJ1-2, with D unresolved. In germline, CDR1 is MDHEN, CDR2 SYDVKM. V was shortened by 6 bases and J by 0 bases, with 5 bases between the two germline ends. This CDR3 comprises 12 residues. DNA for the CDR3: TGTGCCAGCAGCCAATCTAACTATGGCTACACCTTC. It specifies CASSQSNYGYTF.

The rearrangement uses TRBV30 and TRBJ2-7; tentatively, D is TRBD1 (6 bases). Germline lookup yields CDR1 GTSNPN and CDR2 SVGIG (reference sequence). This CDR3 region has 13 residues. Trimming removed 0 bases at V and 5 bases at J, with 11 bases between. The DNA of the CDR3 is TGTGCCTGGAGTGTACCTGGGGGCCACGAGCAGTACTTC. Translating gives CAWSVPGGHEQYF.

CDR3 in amino acids: CASSPRLAGLEQFF. CDR3 nucleotide sequence: TGTGCCAGCAGCCCCCGACTAGCGGGTCTTGAGCAGTTCTTC. The rearrangement joins TRBV7-2 to TRBJ2-1; 10 bases are shared with TRBD2. CDR3 length: 14 amino acids. J gave up 9 bases and V 5 bases, and 7 bases lay outside the gene matches. The germline CDR1 and CDR2 sequences are SGHTA and FQGNSA.

This chain links TRBV7-2 with TRBJ1-4; D gene uncertain. Trimming took 2 bases from V and 4 from J, leaving 14 bases between them. The V gene's germline CDR1 is SGHTA and CDR2 FQGNSA. This CDR3 has 16 amino acids. CDR3 protein: CASSLTSRRINEKLFF. The CDR3 nucleotides are TGTGCCAGCAGCTTAACCTCCCGGCGGATTAATGAAAAACTGTTTTTT.

This clone was seen a few times. V usage is TRBV7-2 and J usage is TRBJ2-1; the D is unclear. The V and J ends lost 5 bases and 0 bases respectively, with 11 bases between them. Germline CDR1 reads SGHTA; CDR2 reads FQGNSA. The CDR3 runs to 15 residues. In nucleotides, the CDR3 is TGTGCCAGCAGCCCTCACTTTAGCTCCTACAATGAGCAGTTCTTC. Its translation: CASSPHFSSYNEQFF. The full variable domain, with the rest looked up from reference TRBV7-2 and TRBJ2-1, is GAGVSQSPSNKVTEKGKDVELRCDPISGHTALYWYRQSLGQGLEFLIYFQGNSAPDKSGLPSDRFSAERTGGSVSTLTIQRTQQEDSAVYLCASSPHFSSYNEQFFGPGTRLTVL.